This TCR beta chain was observed in a study of T cell responses to AZD1222 COVID-19 vaccine. Germline loops: CDR1 MRHNA, CDR2 SNTAGT. This CDR3 is built from 14 residues. V shed 4 bases and J 5 bases; nucleotides not matched to a gene: 5. TCRdb's table, derived via immunoSEQ multiplex PCR, lists solely in-frame clones and lacks some. The repertoire holds over 200,000 clones, with about 95% as singletons. Overall study findings and caveats: Dominant CD4 TCR responses targeted spike regions 160-218 and 743-854. Females outnumbered males among donors, who were mostly white British; clonal diversity was possibly underestimated. The study reported that nearly half of spike-specific TCRs target unmutated variant regions.

This clone has just a few counts. Its target is unknown. The chain couples TRBV6-4 to TRBJ2-3; 8 positions agree with TRBD2. Sequencing was performed on peripheral blood, taken 28 days after the second dose of the MenACWY control vaccine. The sequence derives from an adult who received the MenACWY meningococcal vaccine as a control. CDR3: CASSVRGGQDTQYF. In nucleotides, the CDR3 is TGTGCCAGCAGTGTACGGGGGGGCCAAGATACGCAGTATTTT.